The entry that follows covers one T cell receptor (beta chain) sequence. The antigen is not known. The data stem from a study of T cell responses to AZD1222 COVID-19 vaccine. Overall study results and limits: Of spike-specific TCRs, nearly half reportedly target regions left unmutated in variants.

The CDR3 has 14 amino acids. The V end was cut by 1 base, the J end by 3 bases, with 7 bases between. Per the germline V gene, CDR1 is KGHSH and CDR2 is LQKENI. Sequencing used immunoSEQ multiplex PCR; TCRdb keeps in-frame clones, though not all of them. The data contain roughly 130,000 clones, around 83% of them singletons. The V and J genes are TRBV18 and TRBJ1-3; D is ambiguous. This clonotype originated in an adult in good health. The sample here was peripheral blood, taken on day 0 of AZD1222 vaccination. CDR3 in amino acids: CASSPQDRGNTIYF. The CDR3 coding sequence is TGTGCCAGCTCACCACAGGATCGTGGAAACACCATATATTTT.